This entry is about one T cell receptor (beta chain). CD8 memory combined CD45RO+ cells with CCR7-negative CD45RA+ TemRA cells. This sample was taken from a study of shared clonotypes between healthy human individuals. Profiled with immunoSEQ multiplex PCR; TCRdb holds only in-frame clones, not every one. Found here are around 300,000 clones, around 87% of them singletons; the top ten hold roughly 15%. Trimming removed 0 bases from V and 9 bases from J, with 7 bases in between. Per the germline V gene, CDR1 is SGDLS and CDR2 is YYNGEE. The length of the CDR3 is 13 residues. V is TRBV9 and J is TRBJ1-6; no clear D gene. This clonotype was sampled from a man between 18 and 35 years old in good health. The sample was memory CD8+ T cells sorted from blood. Documented subset: CD45RO+ cells pooled with CCR7-negative TemRA cells. CDR3 sequence reads: CASSVGAGSPLHF. CDR3 coding DNA: TGTGCCAGCAGCGTAGGGGCGGGTTCACCCCTCCACTTT. The entire variable domain, with the rest obtained from reference TRBV9 and TRBJ1-6, is as follows: DSGVTQTPKHLITATGQRVTLRCSPRSGDLSVYWYQQSLDQGLQFLIQYYNGEERAKGNILERFSAQQFPDLHSELNLSSLELGDSALYFCASSVGAGSPLHFGNGTRLTVT.